Listed below are T cell receptor beta chains from one sample, sequenced in a study of patients and donors after allogeneic stem cell transplantation. MiXCR, run by TCRdb on the RT-PCR reads, gives a single entry per CDR3 protein. The sample yields roughly 960,000 distinct CDR3 sequences, under 20% seen once. Specimen: blood, either unsorted or a sorted T cell fraction (not recorded which). The source of these receptors is a human donor who was either an allogeneic HSCT recipient or a stem cell or donor lymphocyte infusion donor (not recorded which). It is not recorded whose cells these are; they may come from a transplant donor. Both conserved end residues are part of each CDR3. D genes are given only for firm matches. Not every row has a clone size; where given, it reads once, few, many or a size class.

CDR3aa: CASSLEAEHYNEQFF
CDR3nt: TGTGCCAGCAGTTTAGAGGCGGAACACTACAATGAGCAGTTCTTC
j_gene: TRBJ2-1
abundance: many
v_gene: TRBV12-3/TRBV12-4
d_gene: NA

CDR3aa: CASSLARTPEAFF
CDR3nt: TGTGCCAGCAGTTTAGCGAGGACCCCTGAAGCTTTCTTT
j_gene: TRBJ1-1
abundance: many
v_gene: TRBV12-3/TRBV12-4
d_gene: NA

CDR3aa: CATSDLTSGGDPDTQYF
CDR3nt: TGTGCCACCAGTGACCTGACTAGCGGGGGGGACCCAGATACGCAGTATTTT
j_gene: TRBJ2-3
abundance: few
v_gene: TRBV24-1
d_gene: TRBD2

CDR3aa: CASSITGGARGYTF
CDR3nt: TGCGCCAGCAGCATAACAGGGGGCGCTCGGGGCTACACCTTC
j_gene: TRBJ1-2
abundance: few
v_gene: TRBV5-1
d_gene: TRBD1

CDR3aa: CASSLHQGKTQYF
CDR3nt: TGTGCCAGCAGTTTACATCAGGGGAAGACCCAGTACTTC
j_gene: TRBJ2-5
abundance: many
v_gene: TRBV12-3/TRBV12-4
d_gene: NA

CDR3aa: CASSTGGVHYGYTF
CDR3nt: TGTGCCAGCAGTACGGGGGGAGTGCACTATGGCTACACCTTC
j_gene: TRBJ1-2
abundance: NA
v_gene: TRBV12-3/TRBV12-4
d_gene: NA

CDR3aa: CSASSGRHYNEQFF
CDR3nt: TGCAGTGCCTCAAGCGGGAGGCACTACAATGAGCAGTTCTTC
j_gene: TRBJ2-1
abundance: few
v_gene: TRBV20-1
d_gene: TRBD2

CDR3aa: CASSLARTGGSGEQFF
CDR3nt: TGTGCCAGCAGCTTGGCCAGGACAGGGGGTAGCGGGGAGCAGTTCTTC
j_gene: TRBJ2-1
abundance: NA
v_gene: TRBV5-4
d_gene: TRBD1

CDR3aa: CATGEAGDYEQYF
CDR3nt: TGTGCCACCGGTGAGGCCGGAGACTACGAGCAGTACTTC
j_gene: TRBJ2-7
abundance: few
v_gene: TRBV24-1
d_gene: NA

CDR3aa: CASSQVPNTGELFF
CDR3nt: TGTGCCAGCAGCCAAGTACCAAACACCGGGGAGCTGTTTTTT
j_gene: TRBJ2-2
abundance: many
v_gene: TRBV4-2
d_gene: NA

CDR3aa: CASSPGTSGSYWMETQYF
CDR3nt: TGTGCCAGCAGCCCAGGGACTAGCGGGAGTTACTGGATGGAGACCCAGTACTTC
j_gene: TRBJ2-5
abundance: many
v_gene: TRBV12-3/TRBV12-4
d_gene: TRBD2

CDR3aa: CASSQGSVANYGYTF
CDR3nt: TGTGCCAGCTCACAGGGTTCCGTAGCTAACTATGGCTACACCTTC
j_gene: TRBJ1-2
abundance: NA
v_gene: TRBV18
d_gene: NA

CDR3aa: CSARGGEGGYTF
CDR3nt: TGCAGTGCTCGAGGAGGGGAGGGCGGCTACACCTTC
j_gene: TRBJ1-2
abundance: few
v_gene: TRBV20-1
d_gene: NA

CDR3aa: CASSTDPIPETQYF
CDR3nt: TGTGCCAGCAGCACGGACCCGATACCTGAGACCCAGTACTTC
j_gene: TRBJ2-5
abundance: few
v_gene: TRBV7-9
d_gene: NA

CDR3aa: CASSQGAKSKETQYF
CDR3nt: TGTGCCAGCAGCCAAGGGGCAAAATCAAAAGAGACCCAGTACTTC
j_gene: TRBJ2-5
abundance: NA
v_gene: TRBV7-8
d_gene: NA

CDR3aa: CASSDGQSSYEQYF
CDR3nt: TGTGCCAGCAGTGACGGACAGAGCTCCTACGAGCAGTACTTC
j_gene: TRBJ2-7
abundance: NA
v_gene: TRBV2
d_gene: NA